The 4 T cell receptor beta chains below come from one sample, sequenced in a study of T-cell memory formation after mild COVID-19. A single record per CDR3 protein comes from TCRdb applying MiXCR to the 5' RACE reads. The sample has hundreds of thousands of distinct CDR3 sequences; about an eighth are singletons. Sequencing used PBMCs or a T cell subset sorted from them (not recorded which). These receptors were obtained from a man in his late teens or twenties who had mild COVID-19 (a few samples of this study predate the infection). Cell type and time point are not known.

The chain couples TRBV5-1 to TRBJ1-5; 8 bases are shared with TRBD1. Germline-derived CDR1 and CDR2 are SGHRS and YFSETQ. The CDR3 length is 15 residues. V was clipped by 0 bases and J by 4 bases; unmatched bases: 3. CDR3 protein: CASSLVQGANQPQHF. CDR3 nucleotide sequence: TGCGCCAGCAGCTTGGTTCAGGGGGCAAATCAGCCCCAGCATTTT.

CDR3 amino acids: CASSFSGSAADTQYF. The CDR3 DNA is TGCGCCAGCAGCTTTAGCGGGAGTGCCGCAGATACGCAGTATTTT. This chain uses TRBV5-1 with TRBJ2-3; 9 bases map to TRBD2. The V gene end was trimmed by 2 bases and the J gene end by 4 bases; junction bases not matched to a gene: 5. The CDR3 contains 15 residues. Per the germline V gene, CDR1 is SGHRS and CDR2 is YFSETQ.

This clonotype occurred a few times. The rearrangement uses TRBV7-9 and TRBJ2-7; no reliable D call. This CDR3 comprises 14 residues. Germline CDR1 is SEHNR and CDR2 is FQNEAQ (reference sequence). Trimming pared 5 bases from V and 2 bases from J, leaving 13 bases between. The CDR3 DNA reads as TGTGCCAGCAGCCGAACCACCTCACCCTACGAGCAGTACGTC. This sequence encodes CASSRTTSPYEQYV.

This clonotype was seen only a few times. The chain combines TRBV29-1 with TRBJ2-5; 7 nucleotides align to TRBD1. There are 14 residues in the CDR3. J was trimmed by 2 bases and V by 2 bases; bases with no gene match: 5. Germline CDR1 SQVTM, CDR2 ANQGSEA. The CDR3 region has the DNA TGCAGCGTTGAACCTCGGGGACAGCAAGAGACCCAGTACTTC. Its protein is CSVEPRGQQETQYF.